Presented here are 5 T cell receptor beta chains from one specimen sequenced in a study of blood T cells in healthy people across ages. Alongside a J-beta primer mix, a sample-barcoded 5' primer served in a second PCR lasting about 7 to 11 cycles. TCRdb passed the 5' RACE reads through MiXCR, listing each CDR3 protein once. The table includes some 1,800,000 distinct CDR3 sequences, roughly two fifths detected once. The sequenced sample was blood. These receptors originate from a human donor in good health.

This clonotype occurred a few times. The J gene is TRBJ1-6, the V gene TRBV20-1; D unresolved. The V gene lost 3 bases and the J gene lost 0 bases, with 12 bases spanning the gap. CDR1 and CDR2 (germline): DFQATT, SNEGSKA (reference sequence). The CDR3 has 16 residues. CDR3 sequence (DNA): TGCAGTGCTAGGGACTGGACCAGCTCCTATAATTCACCCCTCCACTTT. This codes for CSARDWTSSYNSPLHF.

The V gene is TRBV6-2 or TRBV6-3, the J gene TRBJ2-5; TRBD2 might be the D (5 bases). Germline CDR1 and CDR2: MNHEY and SVGEGT. V was cut by 2 bases and J by 5 bases, with 12 bases left in between. The CDR3 is 14 residues long. The CDR3 DNA reads as TGTGCCAGCAGTTACGTGGGCCGAGGGGAGACCCAGTACTTC. This codes for CASSYVGRGETQYF.

The chain joins TRBV2 to TRBJ1-1; no reliable D call. Trimming pared 5 bases from V and 4 bases from J, leaving 17 bases between. The germline V gene encodes CDR1 SNHLY and CDR2 FYNNEI. The CDR3 has 15 amino acids. CDR3 in DNA: TGTGCCAGCAGTAAACCGTCGTCGGGGTCCACTGAAGCTTTCTTT. Amino acids: CASSKPSSGSTEAFF.

This clonotype was observed a single time. This sequence joins TRBV6-5 and TRBJ1-1; D not resolved. Germline assignment: CDR1 MNHEY and CDR2 SVGAGI. V lost 8 bases to trimming and J lost 3 bases, with 7 bases between them. This CDR3 comprises 11 residues. The chain's CDR3 is CASLRDTEAFF. CDR3 sequence (DNA): TGTGCCAGCCTAAGGGACACTGAAGCTTTCTTT.

The V and J genes are TRBV12-3 or TRBV12-4 and TRBJ1-1; D is perhaps TRBD1 (6 bases). There are 12 residues in the CDR3. V was pared by 7 bases and J by 8 bases, with 14 bases between. CDR3 sequence (DNA): TGTGCCAGCACCCACGGGGGGGCGGAAGCTTTCTTT. It is translated as CASTHGGAEAFF.